The source of this T cell receptor beta chain is a study of blood T cells in healthy people across ages (dated by TCRdb to about 2015). Study-level background: Template switching captured roughly one uniquely barcoded TCR beta cDNA molecule per two T cells in model experiments. To track age-related changes in TCR beta repertoire diversity, the study relied on deep sequencing normalized with unique cDNA molecular identifiers. Donors were grouped into four age groups: young (average roughly 15 years), middle-aged (about 40), aged (around 56) and long-lived (approximately 75). To avoid experimental bias, donors of different ages were spread randomly across the sequencing lanes. Two additional independent replicas of 1 million unique cDNA reads from the same blood draw were analyzed for two donors (one aged 18 to 30 and one aged 80 or older). What the authors observed across the whole study: Since profiling was done on bulk unsorted PBMCs, naive and antigen-experienced compartments could not be conclusively compared. Observed TCR beta diversity per million T cells fell roughly linearly with age, and a significant reduction was already apparent by age roughly 41. Compared with the aged group, the long-lived group had more naive CD4+ T cells, fewer expanded clones and increased TCR diversity, a pattern suggesting age selection. The CMV infection status of donors was not known, potentially confounding age-related changes in expanded clonotypes. Observed TCR beta diversity correlated strongly with the percentage of naive T cells measured by flow cytometry. Estimates of total diversity based on one million sequenced T cells were regarded as lower bounds and as underestimates.

The donors were about 40 Caucasian individuals from Russia, aged 6 to 90 years, who were systemically healthy. Roughly 10 milliliters of peripheral blood were collected from each donor into EDTA-treated Vacutainer tubes. Ficoll-Paque density-gradient centrifugation was used to isolate PBMCs, with at least 6.5 million per sample. Trizol reagent was used to extract total RNA from PBMCs, with at least 6 micrograms per sample. For every donor, an aliquot of PBMCs went through flow cytometry to measure the percentages of naive CD45RAhigh/CD27high T cells. In its sample, this clonotype was seen a few times. The antigen it binds to is not known. Base qualities are not at hand, and no much larger clone is one base apart. Including the terminal cysteine and phenylalanine, the CDR3 comprises 14 residues. Of the read, only the CDR3 DNA is kept; its 42 bases are in frame from base 1. Trimming removed 6 bases from V and 9 bases from J; the gene matches leave 4 bases unexplained.

Library preparation employed 5' RACE. Sequencing used an Illumina HiSeq 2500. A second PCR of about 7 to 12 cycles was run with a J-beta primer mix and a sample-barcoded 5' primer. Each TCR beta cDNA molecule received a unique molecular identifier from a template-switch 5' adaptor carrying 12 random nucleotides. Each sample yielded at least 2.5 million CDR3-containing paired-end reads. First-strand cDNA synthesis was performed from all RNA using the Mint cDNA synthesis kit, with priming by a TRBC-specific oligonucleotide. All cDNA was treated with uracil-DNA glycosylase and then went through a first 18-cycle PCR with the universal primers M1SS and BC2_uni_R. The authors processed their data as follows. Normalization of each sample was performed by random selection of 1 million high-quality reads, each carrying a distinct molecular identifier. Instead of being binned into consensus sequences, reads that shared molecular identifiers were thrown out. MiTCR, set to a Q25 quality threshold and the strictest error-elimination algorithm, was used for CDR3 identification, clonotype clustering and error correction. Lower-bound total TCR beta diversity was estimated with a nonparametric unseen species model using Euler transformation. The public reads were run again by TCRdb, first through fastp at Q25 and then through MiXCR, and only productive beta chains were kept. When rows share a CDR3 protein, they turn into one entry using the most common DNA and genes. The V and J calls here are based on TCRdb, not the publication. This sample holds about 940,000 distinct CDR3 sequences; around 48% were observed only once. Around 15% of the sample belongs to the ten largest clones.

Sequencing was carried out using blood. The V and J segments used are TRBV12-3 or TRBV12-4 and TRBJ2-1, and 14 bases in between align with TRBD2. The sequence was collected from a young man in good health. The CDR3 region has the sequence CASRGTSGGGEQFF. The base sequence is TGTGCCAGCAGAGGGACTAGCGGGGGAGGTGAGCAGTTCTTC.